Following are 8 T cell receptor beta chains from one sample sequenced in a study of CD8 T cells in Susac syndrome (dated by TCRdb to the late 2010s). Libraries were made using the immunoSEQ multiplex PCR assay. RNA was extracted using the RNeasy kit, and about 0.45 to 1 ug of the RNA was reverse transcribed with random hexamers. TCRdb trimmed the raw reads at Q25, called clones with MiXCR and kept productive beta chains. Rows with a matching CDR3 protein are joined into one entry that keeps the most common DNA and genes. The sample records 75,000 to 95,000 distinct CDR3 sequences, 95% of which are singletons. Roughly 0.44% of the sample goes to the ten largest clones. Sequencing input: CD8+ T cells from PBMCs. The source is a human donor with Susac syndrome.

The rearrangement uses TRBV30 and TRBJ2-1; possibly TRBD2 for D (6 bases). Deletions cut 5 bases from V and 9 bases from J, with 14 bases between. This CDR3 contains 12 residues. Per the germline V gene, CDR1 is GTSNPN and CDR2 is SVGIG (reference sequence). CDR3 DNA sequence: TGTGCCTGGGGGGACTCCACGGGTGAGCAGTTCTTC. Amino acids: CAWGDSTGEQFF.

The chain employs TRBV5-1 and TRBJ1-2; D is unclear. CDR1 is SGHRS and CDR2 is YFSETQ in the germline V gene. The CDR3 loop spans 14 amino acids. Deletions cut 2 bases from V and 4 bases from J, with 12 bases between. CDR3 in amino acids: CASSLRRRVYGYTF. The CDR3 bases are TGCGCCAGCAGCTTAAGGAGACGAGTCTATGGCTACACCTTC.

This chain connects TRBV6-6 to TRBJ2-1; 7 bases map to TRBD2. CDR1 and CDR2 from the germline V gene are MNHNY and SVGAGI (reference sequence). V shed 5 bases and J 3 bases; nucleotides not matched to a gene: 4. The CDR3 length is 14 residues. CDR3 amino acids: CASSGLVDYNEQFF. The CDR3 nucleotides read TGTGCCAGCAGTGGACTAGTAGACTACAATGAGCAGTTCTTC.

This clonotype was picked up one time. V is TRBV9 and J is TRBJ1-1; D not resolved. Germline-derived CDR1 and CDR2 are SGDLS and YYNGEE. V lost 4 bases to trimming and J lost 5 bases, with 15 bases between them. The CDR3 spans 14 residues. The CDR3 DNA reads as TGTGCCAGCAGCCCAGGCAGCGGACCAACTGAAGCTTTCTTT. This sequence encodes CASSPGSGPTEAFF.

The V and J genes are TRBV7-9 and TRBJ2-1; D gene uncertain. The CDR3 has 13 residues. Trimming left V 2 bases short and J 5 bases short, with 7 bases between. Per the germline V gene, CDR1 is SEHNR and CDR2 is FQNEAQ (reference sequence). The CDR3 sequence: CASSLISNNEQFF. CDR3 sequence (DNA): TGTGCCAGCAGCTTAATCTCTAACAATGAGCAGTTCTTC.

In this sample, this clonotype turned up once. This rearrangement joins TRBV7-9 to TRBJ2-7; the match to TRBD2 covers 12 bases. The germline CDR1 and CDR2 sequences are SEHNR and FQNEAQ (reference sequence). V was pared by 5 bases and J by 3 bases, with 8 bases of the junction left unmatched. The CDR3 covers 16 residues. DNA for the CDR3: TGTGCCAGCAGCGAAGGGACTAGCGGGCTCAACTACGAGCAGTACTTC. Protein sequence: CASSEGTSGLNYEQYF.

The CDR3 sequence: CSARDYRPGASGNTYNEQFF. CDR3 DNA: TGCAGTGCTAGAGATTATCGCCCAGGGGCTAGCGGGAACACCTACAATGAGCAGTTCTTC. This chain links TRBV20-1 with TRBJ2-1, with TRBD2 matching 9 bases. The V gene's germline CDR1 is DFQATT and CDR2 SNEGSKA (reference sequence). Germline trimming cut 0 bases from V and 2 bases from J; bases unmatched to any gene: 17. The CDR3 runs to 20 residues.

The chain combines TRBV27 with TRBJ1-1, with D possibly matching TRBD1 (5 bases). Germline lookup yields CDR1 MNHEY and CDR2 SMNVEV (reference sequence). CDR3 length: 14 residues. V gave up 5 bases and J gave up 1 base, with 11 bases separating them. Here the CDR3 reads CASSAPGGNTEAFF. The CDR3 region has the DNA TGTGCCAGCAGTGCCCCGGGGGGGAACACTGAAGCTTTCTTT.